This T cell receptor (beta chain) was captured in a study of a mutant IDH1 vaccine in newly diagnosed glioma. Study-wide background: Patients underwent eight vaccinations, which took place in weeks 1, 3, 5, 7, 11, 15, 19 and 23. Vaccines were begun 4-6 weeks after radiotherapy alone, or with temozolomide cycles.

Time point specified: week 11, during vaccination. The content of each vaccine dose was 300 ug of mutant IDH1 20-mer peptide, and topical imiquimod accompanied it. Every donor had a new WHO grade 3 or 4 astrocytoma that was IDH1-mutant, with loss of nuclear ATRX. Clones were read by immunoSEQ multiplex PCR, and TCRdb kept only the in-frame ones, dropping some. The sample includes 40,000 to 55,000 clones, more than 85% of them seen just once. Worth noting for this clone: What it binds is unknown.

The starting material was PBMCs, obtained from a glioma patient whose treatment included an IDH1 peptide vaccine. This receptor was taken from a man in his forties or fifties with glioma.

This CDR3 reads CASSLGKPDTQYF. The DNA of the CDR3 is TGTGCCAGCAGCTTGGGCAAGCCAGATACGCAGTATTTT. The chain recombines TRBV5-6 with TRBJ2-3; no clear D gene. The V and J ends lost 0 bases and 4 bases respectively, with 6 bases between them. CDR1 and CDR2 from the germline V gene are SGHDT and YYEEEE. The CDR3 totals 13 residues.